This T cell receptor beta chain is drawn from a study of T-cell reconstitution after alpha-beta-depleted transplantation in children. The CDR3 sequence is 14 residues long. V lost 7 bases to trimming and J lost 1 base, with 13 bases between them. Whole-study results and caveats: T-cell numbers and diversity, one year after transplant, stemmed largely from T cells that were newly produced. About two months after transplant, alpha-beta T cells reportedly came from several hundred expanded graft clones. Where some patients showed high TCRbeta diversity at day 60, it came from recipient T cells and thymic progenitors that had survived.

On this clonotype itself: What it recognizes is unknown.

As it was prepared, the TCRbeta library received unique molecular identifiers. TCRdb independently ran MiXCR on the PCR reads; one entry per CDR3 protein. The sample contains around 600,000 distinct CDR3 sequences, around 23% of which appear only once. The sequence was obtained from a boy under three years old who had a stem cell transplant for acute myeloid leukemia, so the T cells may come from the graft donor. The chain employs TRBV12-3 or TRBV12-4 and TRBJ1-1; a weak D match, TRBD1 (5 bases). This specimen was PBMCs, mostly from graft donor cells, taken 360 days after TCRalphabeta/CD19-depleted stem cell transplant. CDR3: CASTASTGNTEAFF. The CDR3 DNA is TGTGCCAGCACCGCGTCCACAGGGAACACTGAAGCTTTCTTT.